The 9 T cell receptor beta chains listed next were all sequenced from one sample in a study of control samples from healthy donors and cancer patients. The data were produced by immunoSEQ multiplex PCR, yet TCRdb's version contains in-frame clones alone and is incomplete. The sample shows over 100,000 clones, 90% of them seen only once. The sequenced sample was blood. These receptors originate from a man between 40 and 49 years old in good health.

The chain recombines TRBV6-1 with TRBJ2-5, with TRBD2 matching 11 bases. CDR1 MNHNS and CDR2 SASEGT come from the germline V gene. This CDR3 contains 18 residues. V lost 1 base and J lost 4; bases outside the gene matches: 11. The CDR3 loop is CASSEVWASGGPRETQYF. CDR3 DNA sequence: TGTGCCAGCAGTGAAGTTTGGGCTAGCGGGGGGCCCCGAGAGACCCAGTACTTC.

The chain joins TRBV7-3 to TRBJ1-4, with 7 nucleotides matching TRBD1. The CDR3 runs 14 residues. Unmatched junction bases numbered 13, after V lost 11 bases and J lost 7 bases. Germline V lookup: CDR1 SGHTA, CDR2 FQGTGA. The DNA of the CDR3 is TGTGCCCGCGAGGACAGGCCTCGGGGTGAAAAACTGTTTTTT. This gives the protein CAREDRPRGEKLFF.

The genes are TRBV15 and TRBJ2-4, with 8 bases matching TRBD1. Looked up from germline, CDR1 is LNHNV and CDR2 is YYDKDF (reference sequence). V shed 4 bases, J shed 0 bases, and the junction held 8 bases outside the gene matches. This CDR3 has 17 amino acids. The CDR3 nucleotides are TGTGCCACCAGCATTACAACAGGGGGGTTAGCCAAAAACATTCAGTACTTC. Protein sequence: CATSITTGGLAKNIQYF.

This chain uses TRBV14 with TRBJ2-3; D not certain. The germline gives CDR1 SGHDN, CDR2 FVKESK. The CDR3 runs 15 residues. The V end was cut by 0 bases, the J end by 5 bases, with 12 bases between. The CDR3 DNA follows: TGTGCCAGCAGCCAAGAAGGTAGTTGGGTAGATACGCAGTATTTT. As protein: CASSQEGSWVDTQYF.

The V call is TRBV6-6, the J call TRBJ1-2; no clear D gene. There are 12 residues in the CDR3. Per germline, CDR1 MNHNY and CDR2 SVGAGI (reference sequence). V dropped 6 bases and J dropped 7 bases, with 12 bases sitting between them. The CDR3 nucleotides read TGTGCCAGCAGCCGGGAGGTGCTTGGCTACACCTTC. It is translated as CASSREVLGYTF.

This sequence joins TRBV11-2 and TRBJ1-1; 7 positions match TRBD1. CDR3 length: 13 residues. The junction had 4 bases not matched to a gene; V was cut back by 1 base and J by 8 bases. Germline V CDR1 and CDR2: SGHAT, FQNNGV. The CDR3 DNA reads TGTGCCAGCAGCTTAGCGACAGGGCTAGAAGCTTTCTTT. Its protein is CASSLATGLEAFF.

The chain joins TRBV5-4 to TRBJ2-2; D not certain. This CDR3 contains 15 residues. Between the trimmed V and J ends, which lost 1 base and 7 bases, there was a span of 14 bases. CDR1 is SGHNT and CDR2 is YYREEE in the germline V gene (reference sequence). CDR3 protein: CASSLRAAEDGELFF. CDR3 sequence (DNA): TGTGCCAGCAGCTTGAGGGCAGCCGAGGACGGGGAGCTGTTTTTT.

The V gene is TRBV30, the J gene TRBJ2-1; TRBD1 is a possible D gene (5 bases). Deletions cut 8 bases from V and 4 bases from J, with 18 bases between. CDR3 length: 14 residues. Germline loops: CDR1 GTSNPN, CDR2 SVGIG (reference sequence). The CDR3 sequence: CAGHHGVRYNEQFF. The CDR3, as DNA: TGTGCCGGACACCACGGAGTAAGATACAATGAGCAGTTCTTC.

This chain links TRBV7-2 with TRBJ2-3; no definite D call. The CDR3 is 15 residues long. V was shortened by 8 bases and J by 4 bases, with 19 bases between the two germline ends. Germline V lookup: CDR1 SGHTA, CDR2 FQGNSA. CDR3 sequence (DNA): TGTGCCAGCTCTTACGCGTCGCTCGGCCCAGATACGCAGTATTTT. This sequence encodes CASSYASLGPDTQYF.